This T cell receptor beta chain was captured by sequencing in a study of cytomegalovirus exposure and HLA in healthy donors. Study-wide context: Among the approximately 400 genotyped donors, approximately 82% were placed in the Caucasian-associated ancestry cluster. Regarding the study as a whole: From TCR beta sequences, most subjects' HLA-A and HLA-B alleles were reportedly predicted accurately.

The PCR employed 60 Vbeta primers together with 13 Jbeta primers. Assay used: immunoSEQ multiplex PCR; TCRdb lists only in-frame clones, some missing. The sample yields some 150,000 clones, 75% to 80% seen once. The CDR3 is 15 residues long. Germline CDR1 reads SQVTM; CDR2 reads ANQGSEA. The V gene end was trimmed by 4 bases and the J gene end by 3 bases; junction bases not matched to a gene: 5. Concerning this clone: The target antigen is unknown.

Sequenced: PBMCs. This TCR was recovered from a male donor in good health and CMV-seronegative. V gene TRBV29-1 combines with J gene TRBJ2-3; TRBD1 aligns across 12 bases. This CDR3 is CSVAGTGGGTDTQYF. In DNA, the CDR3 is TGCAGCGTTGCCGGGACAGGGGGCGGAACAGATACGCAGTATTTT.